This record covers a single TCR beta chain. Its antigen is undetermined. The data belong to a study of PD-1 blockade in classical Hodgkin lymphoma. Study-wide results and limits: By C4D1, CD4+ diversity increased significantly, especially in complete responders.

Libraries were prepared by immunoSEQ multiplex PCR; TCRdb keeps only in-frame clonotypes and omits some of them. Here the sample spans about 29,000 clones, about 86% being singletons. Germline V gives CDR1 SGHKS, CDR2 YYEKEE (reference sequence). This CDR3 is built from 16 residues. The ends lost 3 bases at V and 7 bases at J; junction bases unmatched: 10. All trial patients relapsed after autologous stem cell transplantation. Through magnetic negative selection, CD8+ T cells were separated from PBMCs that had been thawed. This receptor was taken from a human donor with classical Hodgkin lymphoma. This material consisted of CD8+ T cells from blood, taken at baseline. The gene calls are TRBV5-5 and TRBJ2-1; 10 bases line up with TRBD2. CDR3 sequence (DNA): TGTGCCAGCAGCTCCCCAACTAGCGGGACCAGGAATGAGCAGTTCTTC. It yields the protein CASSSPTSGTRNEQFF.